The subject of this entry is one T cell receptor beta chain. As yet, its antigen is unknown. This specimen belongs to a study of T cell repertoires in cytomegalovirus infection. Study in general: An indication of both CMV infection and matching HLA type came from public TCR beta signatures.

Study results and limitations: Across the ex vivo response, the dominant clonotypes were HLA-C-restricted CMV-specific TCR beta clonotypes.

TCRdb re-derived calls from the reads in MiXCR, one entry per CDR3 protein. The repertoire holds 700,000 to 950,000 distinct CDR3 sequences, with over 25% as singletons. The sample consisted of cultured CD8+ T cells from PBMCs, taken from culture after CMV antigen stimulation. The source is a human donor in good health (CMV status not recorded). Some clones in this sample may be carry-over from other donors' samples.

In DNA, the CDR3 is TGTGCCAGCAGTCCGTGGGTTGGGCAGGGCGACGAAAAACTGTTTTTT. Protein sequence: CASSPWVGQGDEKLFF. The V and J genes are TRBV12-3 or TRBV12-4 and TRBJ1-4; tentative D call: TRBD1 (5 bases). This CDR3 has 16 residues. V shed 5 bases and J shed 8 bases, with 21 bases lying between them.